This TCR beta chain was sequenced in a study of Tregs in tolerant kidney transplant recipients. For this clone: What it recognizes is unknown. Germline is not matched at one junction end, which may reflect a read error. The read halts 3 residues ahead of the CDR3 end, with the missing end drawn from the germline J gene.

The assay was immunoSEQ multiplex PCR, and TCRdb's table has in-frame clones only and misses some. Its clone listing holds approximately 30,000 clones. CD4+CD25+CD127- Tregs, CD4+CD25- non-Tregs, CD4 and CD8 cells were sorted. CDR3 length: 17 residues. Germline V gene lookup returns CDR1 LGHNA and CDR2 YNFKEQ. Study outcomes and limitations: No direct test of biological reproducibility was done here.

The sequenced sample was CD8+ T cells from blood, obtained before the transplant. This chain joins TRBV4-2 and TRBJ2-1; TRBD1 agrees at 8 bases. This TCR came from a human donor who received a combined kidney and bone marrow transplant. Incomplete CDR3 DNA: TGCGCCAGCAGCCAAGAACTTATCGGACAGGGTCTCTATGAG. Amino acid sequence: CASSQELIGQGLYE. The full CDR3 protein reads CASSQELIGQGLYEQFF.